A single T cell receptor (beta chain) is shown here with its context. Methods used by the authors: How many nucleated cells were present was estimated from reference gene primer amplification. Clones were sequenced by immunoSEQ multiplex PCR, and TCRdb holds only the in-frame ones, with some missing. The V and J calls and the clone size are those of that table, but D and trimming were determined from the DNA. This table has 85,000 to 110,000 clones, about 80% appearing once. This entry comes from a study of blood T cell repertoires in COVID-19. Study-wide context: From the United States, Italy and Spain came samples of acute and convalescent COVID-19. In each case, the material was cDNA or gDNA derived from T cells, B-cell-depleted T cells, or PBMCs.

Sequenced sample: peripheral blood. This clonotype originated in a human donor in a cohort sampled during active COVID-19.

The CDR3 reads CASSISLQGNQPQHF. CDR3 sequence (DNA): TGTGCCAGTAGTATATCCCTCCAGGGGAATCAGCCCCAGCATTTT. V and J are TRBV19 and TRBJ1-5; tentative D call: TRBD1 (6 bases). The CDR3 runs to 15 residues. Germline loops: CDR1 LNHDA, CDR2 SQIVND (reference sequence). V was clipped by 2 bases and J by 4 bases, with 12 bases between them.